The sequence of this T cell receptor beta chain was determined in a study of blood T cell repertoires in COVID-19. About the study: Sample material is recorded as cDNA or gDNA derived from T cells, B-cell-depleted T cells, or PBMCs.

Original processing methods: Estimation of nucleated cell counts relied on the amplification of reference gene primers. The repertoire was sequenced with immunoSEQ multiplex PCR; TCRdb's copy has only in-frame clones and lacks some. V, J and clone size are those of that table, while D and trimming were read from the DNA. Among 95,000 to 150,000 clones listed, over 65% were seen once. The germline gives CDR1 LNHDA, CDR2 SQIVND (reference sequence). This CDR3 has 17 residues. Germline trimming cut 8 bases from V and 2 bases from J; bases unmatched to any gene: 15. The clonotype comes from a woman in her sixties or seventies with acute or convalescent COVID-19. The sample comprised peripheral blood. The rearrangement joins TRBV19 to TRBJ1-2, with TRBD1 matching over 9 bases. The CDR3 DNA reads TGTGCCAGTGGAAAAGCAGTAGGGACAGGGTCAAACTATGGCTACACCTTC. Amino acid sequence: CASGKAVGTGSNYGYTF.